Listed below are T cell receptor beta chains from one sample, sequenced in a study of T cell repertoires in ileal Crohn's disease. The data were produced by immunoSEQ multiplex PCR, yet TCRdb's version contains in-frame clones alone and is incomplete. The sample lists over 6,000 clones, around three quarters seen once, with 15% to 20% in the top ten. Sequenced sample: ileal tissue. The receptors were gathered from an adult with Crohn's disease. Each CDR3 is given with its conserved first and last residue. The D gene is left open where the match is weak. Clone size is shown for a subset of rows, as once, few, many or a class of expanded clone.

abundance	d_gene	j_gene	v_gene	CDR3aa	CDR3nt
NA	TRBD2	TRBJ2-1	TRBV27	CASSLTSGALYNEQFF	TGTGCCAGCAGTTTAACTAGCGGGGCCCTCTACAATGAGCAGTTCTTC
NA	NA	TRBJ1-2	TRBV7-9	CASSSGHDYYGYTF	TGTGCCAGCAGCTCAGGACACGACTACTATGGCTACACCTTC
NA	NA	TRBJ1-2	TRBV6-6	CASRRTGVSNYGYTF	TGTGCCAGCAGGCGTACAGGAGTTTCTAACTATGGCTACACCTTC
NA	TRBD1	TRBJ1-5	TRBV27	CASSLGSGQGPKGQPQHF	TGTGCCAGCAGTTTAGGTTCGGGACAGGGCCCTAAGGGGCAGCCCCAGCATTTT
NA	TRBD2	TRBJ2-5	TRBV5-1	CASSLIGLADQETQYF	TGCGCCAGCAGCTTGATAGGACTAGCGGACCAAGAGACCCAGTACTTC
few	NA	TRBJ2-3	TRBV4-1	CASSRSGGIAVDTQYF	TGCGCCAGCAGCCGTTCTGGGGGGATAGCTGTAGATACGCAGTATTTT
few	NA	TRBJ2-4	TRBV6-5	CASSEGGGSNIQYF	TGTGCCAGCAGTGAGGGGGGGGGCTCAAACATTCAGTACTTC
NA	TRBD1	TRBJ2-3	TRBV7-9	CASSFSTGGTDTQYF	TGTGCCAGCAGCTTCTCGACAGGGGGCACAGATACGCAGTATTTT
NA	TRBD1	TRBJ2-3	TRBV6-5	CANTDRIGTDTQYF	TGTGCCAACACGGACAGGATAGGCACAGATACGCAGTATTTT
NA	NA	TRBJ1-2	TRBV9	CASSVTYLVTYYGYTF	TGTGCCAGCAGCGTGACATATTTGGTCACCTACTATGGCTACACCTTC
NA	NA	TRBJ1-1	TRBV19	CASSFQATEAFF	TGTGCCAGTAGTTTCCAGGCCACTGAAGCTTTCTTT
NA	TRBD1	TRBJ2-7	TRBV30	CACGSTGTGVEQYF	TGTGCCTGCGGCAGCACCGGGACAGGGGTCGAGCAGTACTTC
few	NA	TRBJ2-3	TRBV28	CASRLPGLIRSTDTQYF	TGTGCCAGCAGACTCCCCGGACTTATCCGTAGCACAGATACGCAGTATTTT
once	NA	TRBJ1-1	TRBV28	CASIPPVGQWNTEAFF	TGTGCCAGCATCCCTCCCGTGGGACAATGGAACACTGAAGCTTTCTTT
NA	NA	TRBJ2-7	TRBV11-2	CASSLAAGGSEQYF	TGTGCCAGCAGCTTAGCAGCGGGCGGTTCAGAGCAGTACTTC
once	TRBD2	TRBJ2-5	TRBV7-2	CASSPDGLAGPKETQYF	TGTGCCAGCAGCCCAGACGGACTAGCGGGGCCAAAAGAGACCCAGTACTTC
NA	NA	TRBJ2-1	TRBV10-3	CAIGRRGRDNEQFF	TGTGCCATCGGTCGGCGGGGACGCGACAATGAGCAGTTCTTC
NA	NA	TRBJ2-7	TRBV27	CATFSASYEQYF	TGTGCCACCTTTAGCGCGTCCTACGAGCAGTACTTC
NA	TRBD1	TRBJ2-4	TRBV6-1	CASSEVVGQGADIQYF	TGTGCCAGCAGTGAAGTGGTAGGACAGGGGGCAGACATTCAGTACTTC
NA	NA	TRBJ2-7	TRBV10-1	CASSDSDEQYF	TGCGCCAGCAGTGACTCGGACGAGCAGTACTTC
NA	NA	TRBJ2-7	TRBV29-1	CSVEANSYEQYF	TGCAGCGTTGAGGCAAATTCCTACGAGCAGTACTTC
NA	TRBD1	TRBJ1-3	TRBV4-2	CASSQDLRDRVGGNTIYF	TGTGCCAGCAGCCAAGATCTGAGAGACAGGGTAGGAGGAAACACCATATATTTT